The 27 T cell receptor beta chains given below trace back to one sample, sequenced in a study of blood T cell repertoires in COVID-19. The table came from immunoSEQ multiplex PCR; TCRdb's copy has only in-frame clones and leaves some out. The table shows under 250,000 clones, with roughly 80% occurring only once. The sample taken for sequencing was peripheral blood. The receptors were gathered from a woman aged 80 or over with acute or convalescent COVID-19.

The gene calls are TRBV5-4 and TRBJ2-3; no firm D call. CDR1 and CDR2 from the germline V gene are SGHNT and YYREEE (reference sequence). V gave up 2 bases and J gave up 6 bases, with 13 bases separating them. The CDR3 consists of 14 residues. CDR3 amino acids: CASSFIRQADTQYF. Written as DNA, the CDR3 is TGTGCCAGCAGCTTTATCCGGCAGGCTGATACGCAGTATTTT. The full variable domain, its missing parts supplied by reference TRBV5-4 and TRBJ2-3, is ETGVTQSPTHLIKTRGQQVTLRCSSQSGHNTVSWYQQALGQGPQFIFQYYREEENGRGNFPPRFSGLQFPNYSSELNVNALELDDSALYLCASSFIRQADTQYFGPGTRLTVL.

The genes are TRBV19 and TRBJ1-5, with D unresolved. Trimming shortened V by 4 bases and J by 4 bases, and 11 bases separated the two germline ends. The CDR3 contains 14 residues. CDR1 LNHDA and CDR2 SQIVND come from the germline V gene (reference sequence). DNA for the CDR3: TGTGCCAGTAGTAGTTTATCGGGGAATCAGCCCCAGCATTTT. Protein product: CASSSLSGNQPQHF.

This rearrangement joins TRBV9 to TRBJ2-3; 9 bases map to TRBD2. Per the germline V gene, CDR1 is SGDLS and CDR2 is YYNGEE. The CDR3 has 16 amino acids. The V gene end was trimmed by 0 bases and the J gene end by 5 bases; junction bases not matched to a gene: 7. CDR3 amino acids: CASSVGIAGVGDTQYF. The DNA of the CDR3 is TGTGCCAGCAGCGTAGGAATAGCGGGAGTAGGAGATACGCAGTATTTT.

The CDR3 sequence: CASSFYNINSPLHF. The CDR3 DNA sequence: TGTGCCAGCAGCTTCTATAATATCAATTCACCCCTCCACTTT. V is TRBV5-6 and J is TRBJ1-6; D call uncertain. This CDR3 has 14 residues. Trimming cost V 2 bases and J 7 bases, with 10 bases left between them. CDR1 is SGHDT, CDR2 YYEEEE, per germline.

The V gene is TRBV5-1, the J gene TRBJ2-7; 10 nucleotides line up with TRBD2. There are 14 residues in the CDR3. J was trimmed by 5 bases and V by 1 base; bases with no gene match: 3. The V gene's germline CDR1 is SGHRS and CDR2 YFSETQ. The CDR3 spells CASSLSGLADEQYF. DNA of the CDR3: TGCGCCAGCAGCTTGTCCGGACTAGCGGACGAGCAGTACTTC.

The V gene is TRBV14, the J gene TRBJ1-4; D not resolved. Germline V CDR1 and CDR2: SGHDN, FVKESK. The germline V and J ends were trimmed by 2 bases and 4 bases, with 5 bases remaining between them. The CDR3 totals 13 residues. The CDR3 here is CASSQIVNEKLFF. In DNA, the CDR3 is TGTGCCAGCAGCCAAATCGTTAATGAAAAACTGTTTTTT.

Turning to this clone: The identical CDR3 is also encoded by other nucleotide sequences in the sample. The V call is TRBV7-2, the J call TRBJ2-3; D may be TRBD2 (7 bases). Between the trimmed V and J ends, which lost 1 base and 4 bases, there was a span of 12 bases. The germline gives CDR1 SGHTA, CDR2 FQGNSA. The CDR3 spans 15 residues. In DNA form, the CDR3 reads TGTGCCAGCAGCTTAGTTGTAGGGGGGGCAGATACGCAGTATTTT. Amino acid sequence: CASSLVVGGADTQYF.

The chain combines TRBV9 with TRBJ1-2; TRBD1 matches at 11 bases. CDR1 is SGDLS and CDR2 is YYNGEE in the germline V gene. This CDR3 spans 16 amino acids. The ends lost 0 bases at V and 6 bases at J; junction bases unmatched: 7. This CDR3 reads CASSVAPWTGGDGYTF. As DNA, the CDR3 is TGTGCCAGCAGCGTAGCTCCATGGACAGGGGGCGATGGCTACACCTTC.

This clone was observed a handful of times. The rearrangement joins TRBV4-1 to TRBJ2-1; 11 bases are a match to TRBD1. Germline V gives CDR1 MGHRA, CDR2 YSYEKL. The V gene end was trimmed by 2 bases and the J gene end by 5 bases; junction bases not matched to a gene: 2. This CDR3 is built from 15 residues. CDR3 in DNA: TGCGCCAGCAGCCAATTGGGACAGGGGGACAATGAGCAGTTCTTC. Amino acids: CASSQLGQGDNEQFF.

CDR3 in DNA: TGTGCCTGGAGTGACCCGAGAGCGGGTGGCTACGAGCAGTACTTC. It encodes CAWSDPRAGGYEQYF. The J gene is TRBJ2-7, the V gene TRBV30, with a weak D call TRBD2 (6 bases). The germline V and J ends were trimmed by 1 base and 3 bases, with 16 bases remaining between them. CDR3 length equals 15 residues. Germline CDR1 is GTSNPN and CDR2 is SVGIG (reference sequence).

This clone has only one observation. This chain connects TRBV6-5 to TRBJ2-7; a weak D match, TRBD1 (6 bases). The CDR3 is 13 amino acids. The V and J ends lost 10 bases and 0 bases respectively, with 13 bases between them. The V gene's germline CDR1 is MNHEY and CDR2 SVGAGI. CDR3 amino acids: CATTDRSSYEQYF. CDR3 bases: TGTGCCACCACCGACAGGAGCTCCTACGAGCAGTACTTC.

This chain links TRBV12-3 or TRBV12-4 with TRBJ2-5; tentatively, D is TRBD2 (5 bases). Trimming stripped 4 bases from V and 5 bases from J, with 11 bases between. This CDR3 is 13 amino acids long. The CDR3 nucleotides are TGTGCCAGCAGTTGGGTCGAGGGCGAGACCCAGTACTTC. Translating it yields CASSWVEGETQYF.

The rearrangement links TRBV5-4 to TRBJ1-2; unclear D gene. CDR1 and CDR2 (germline): SGHNT, YYREEE (reference sequence). Deletions cut 3 bases from V and 4 bases from J, with 7 bases between. The CDR3 has 12 residues. CDR3 region: CASSSEGYGYTF. DNA of the CDR3: TGTGCCAGCAGCTCTGAGGGCTATGGCTACACCTTC.

Concerning this clone itself: The sample has other DNA sequences that encode this CDR3 too. The chain uses TRBV7-9 and TRBJ2-3; 7 bases are a match to TRBD2. Trimming at V came to 5 bases and at J to 2 bases, leaving 7 bases not matched to a gene. The germline CDR1 and CDR2 sequences are SEHNR and FQNEAQ (reference sequence). The CDR3 loop spans 15 amino acids. CDR3 coding DNA: TGTGCCAGCAGCGGGTTAGCGGGCCCCACAGATACGCAGTATTTT. Protein sequence: CASSGLAGPTDTQYF.

This sequence joins TRBV6-2 or TRBV6-3 and TRBJ2-1; 12 bases agree with TRBD2. There are 15 residues in the CDR3. The germline CDR1 and CDR2 sequences are MNHEY and SVGEGT. The V segment lost 1 base and the J segment 8 bases; nucleotides outside the gene matches: 3. CDR3 sequence reads: CASSYLTSGGDEQFF. The CDR3 DNA reads TGTGCCAGCAGTTACTTGACTAGCGGGGGAGATGAGCAGTTCTTC.

The rearrangement joins TRBV29-1 to TRBJ2-7, with a tentative D call TRBD2 (6 bases). This CDR3 contains 14 residues. The germline gives CDR1 SQVTM, CDR2 ANQGSEA. V lost 5 bases, J lost 1 base, and 15 bases lay in between. CDR3 DNA: TGCAGCGTTCTCCGTATTAGCGGTTCCTACGAGCAGTACTTC. Encoded protein: CSVLRISGSYEQYF.

The chain has TRBV6-1 and TRBJ1-1; the match to TRBD1 covers 11 bases. Trimming removed 2 bases from V and 5 bases from J; junction bases left unmatched: 7. This CDR3 spans 16 amino acids. Germline V gene sequence: CDR1 MNHNS, CDR2 SASEGT. In nucleotides, the CDR3 is TGTGCCAGCAGTGAATGGGTGGGACAGGGGGGTACTGAAGCTTTCTTT. Protein sequence: CASSEWVGQGGTEAFF.

The rearrangement uses TRBV6-5 and TRBJ2-7, with 9 bases fitting TRBD1. Germline CDR1 MNHEY, CDR2 SVGAGI. This CDR3 has 14 amino acids. J was trimmed by 3 bases and V by 6 bases; bases with no gene match: 6. CDR3 protein: CASSRDRVIYEQYF. For the CDR3, the DNA is TGTGCCAGCAGCCGGGACAGGGTTATCTACGAGCAGTACTTC.

V gene TRBV5-4 combines with J gene TRBJ2-3; 9 bases match TRBD1. This CDR3 contains 14 residues. The trim removed 0 bases at V and 6 bases at J, leaving 2 bases unmatched. From germline, CDR1 is SGHNT and CDR2 YYREEE (reference sequence). CDR3 residues: CASSLGDRVDTQYF. The CDR3, as DNA: TGTGCCAGCAGCTTGGGGGACAGGGTTGATACGCAGTATTTT. Supplemented by reference TRBV5-4 and TRBJ2-3, the full variable domain reads ETGVTQSPTHLIKTRGQQVTLRCSSQSGHNTVSWYQQALGQGPQFIFQYYREEENGRGNFPPRFSGLQFPNYSSELNVNALELDDSALYLCASSLGDRVDTQYFGPGTRLTVL.

The chain carries TRBV15 and TRBJ2-1; the match to TRBD2 covers 11 bases. With V trimmed by 0 bases and J by 7 bases, 5 bases remained unmatched. CDR1 is LNHNV and CDR2 is YYDKDF in the germline V gene (reference sequence). The CDR3 loop spans 16 amino acids. This CDR3 is CATSRDPASGRNEQFF. CDR3 sequence (DNA): TGTGCCACCAGCAGAGATCCTGCTAGCGGGAGGAATGAGCAGTTCTTC.

The chain carries TRBV7-2 and TRBJ1-1; tentative D call: TRBD1 (6 bases). Germline assignment: CDR1 SGHTA and CDR2 FQGNSA. The CDR3 is 14 residues long. The V end lost 5 bases, the J end lost 9 bases, and 19 bases lay between the germline ends. The chain's CDR3 is CASSAQGSGTQAFF. The CDR3, as DNA: TGTGCCAGCAGCGCACAGGGAAGTGGCACACAAGCTTTCTTT.

This chain joins TRBV5-4 and TRBJ2-2; 8 bases are shared with TRBD1. This CDR3 is 15 amino acids long. Trimming removed 2 bases from V and 5 bases from J; junction bases left unmatched: 5. Germline V gene lookup returns CDR1 SGHNT and CDR2 YYREEE (reference sequence). The CDR3 here is CASSFLDRVTGELFF. For the CDR3, the DNA is TGTGCCAGCAGCTTTCTGGACAGGGTTACCGGGGAGCTGTTTTTT.

This clone was observed a few times. This chain joins TRBV13 and TRBJ2-1; 10 bases line up with TRBD2. V shed 2 bases and J 6 bases; nucleotides not matched to a gene: 1. The CDR3 is 14 amino acids. CDR1 is PRHDT and CDR2 is FYEKMQ in the germline V gene (reference sequence). The DNA for the CDR3 is TGTGCCAGCAGCTTAAGGACTAGCGGCAATGAGCAGTTCTTC. It codes for CASSLRTSGNEQFF.

The chain joins TRBV5-8 to TRBJ1-1; D possibly corresponds to TRBD1 (5 bases). The CDR3 loop spans 15 amino acids. The ends were cut back, 2 bases at V and 1 base at J, with 12 bases in the middle. Germline assignment: CDR1 SGHTS and CDR2 YDEGEE. CDR3 sequence reads: CASSFRASSNTEAFF. The CDR3 DNA reads TGTGCCAGCAGCTTCAGGGCCAGCTCGAACACTGAAGCTTTCTTT. The complete variable domain, with remaining parts taken from reference TRBV5-8 and TRBJ1-1, reads EAGVTQSPTHLIKTRGQQATLRCSPISGHTSVYWYQQALGLGLQFLLWYDEGEERNRGNFPPRFSGRQFPNYSSELNVNALELEDSALYLCASSFRASSNTEAFFGQGTRLTVV.

V is TRBV6-5 and J is TRBJ1-3; 8 nucleotides agree with TRBD1. The CDR3 length is 15 residues. The V gene end was trimmed by 6 bases and the J gene end by 4 bases; junction bases not matched to a gene: 8. CDR1 and CDR2 from the germline V gene are MNHEY and SVGAGI. The CDR3 protein is CASRPTGGKGNTIYF. The CDR3 region has the DNA TGTGCCAGCAGGCCTACAGGGGGTAAAGGAAACACCATATATTTT.

The genes are TRBV19 and TRBJ1-2; D might be TRBD1 (6 bases). V was cut by 4 bases and J by 0 bases, with 21 bases left in between. Per germline, CDR1 LNHDA and CDR2 SQIVND (reference sequence). This CDR3 comprises 18 residues. CDR3 coding DNA: TGTGCCAGTAGTACGATCCAGGTCTCAGGGGCCACTAACTATGGCTACACCTTC. Translating it yields CASSTIQVSGATNYGYTF.

This clone was picked up a small number of times. V gene TRBV2 combines with J gene TRBJ1-5; possible D gene TRBD1, 5 bases. V was clipped by 4 bases and J by 2 bases, with 12 bases between them. CDR3 size: 15 residues. Germline CDR1 is SNHLY and CDR2 is FYNNEI. CDR3 bases: TGTGCCAGCAGTGTATCTTGGGGGGGCAATCAGCCCCAGCATTTT. It translates to CASSVSWGGNQPQHF.